This TCR beta chain appears in the sequencing data of a study of blood T cells in healthy people across ages. Study outcomes and limitations: Investigators viewed diversity estimates from one million T cells as underestimates, the study reported. Compared with aged donors, long-lived donors showed fewer expanded clones, suggesting selection.

Researchers collected about 9.1 milliliters of peripheral blood from every single donor. Per individual sample, total RNA of at least 6 micrograms was extracted. A second PCR, run for roughly 7 to 12 cycles, used a sample-barcoded 5' primer plus a J-beta primer mix. In TCRdb, the 5' RACE reads were re-called with MiXCR into one record per CDR3 protein. Among fewer than 1 million distinct CDR3 sequences, about 42% were seen once, and the ten largest hold approximately 19%. Looked up from germline, CDR1 is SGHNT and CDR2 is YENEEA. The CDR3 is 16 amino acids. Between the trimmed V and J ends, which lost 5 bases and 0 bases, there was a span of 11 bases. This clonotype was detected a few times. No antigen is known for it.

The chain recombines TRBV11-3 with TRBJ1-6, with D possibly TRBD1 on 5 matching bases. Sequences were obtained from blood. This receptor was obtained from a man in his 60s in good health. The CDR3 spells CASSTRQSSYNSPLHF. The CDR3 region has the DNA TGTGCCAGCAGCACCCGACAGAGCTCCTATAATTCACCCCTCCACTTT.